One and the same sample provided the 19 T cell receptor beta chains below, sequenced in a study of identical twins. From the 5' RACE reads, TCRdb called clonotypes with MiXCR, one entry per CDR3 protein. The data hold hundreds of thousands of distinct CDR3 sequences, with about 7.6% observed a single time. The data also belong to a second study, concerning yellow fever vaccine responses in identical twins.

The source material was PBMCs. The origin of the receptors is a woman aged 18-29 years in good health.

This clonotype was seen a few times. The CDR3 is CASSDDRDSSTDTQYF. The CDR3 DNA follows: TGTGCCAGCAGCGACGACCGGGACAGCAGCACAGATACGCAGTATTTT. The rearrangement links TRBV9 to TRBJ2-3; 7 nucleotides agree with TRBD1. After removal of 3 bases from V and 0 bases from J, the junction contained 7 bases not matched to a gene. Germline V gene data show CDR1 as SGDLS and CDR2 as YYNGEE. The CDR3 consists of 16 residues.

This clonotype came up many times. This sequence joins TRBV11-2 and TRBJ2-1; 7 bases line up with TRBD1. Unmatched junction bases numbered 2, after V lost 3 bases and J lost 0 bases. Germline V gives CDR1 SGHAT, CDR2 FQNNGV. The CDR3 sequence is 15 residues long. CDR3 residues: CASSFGTASYNEQFF. CDR3 bases: TGTGCCAGCAGCTTCGGGACAGCCTCCTACAATGAGCAGTTCTTC.

The chain combines TRBV12-3 or TRBV12-4 with TRBJ1-5, with D maybe TRBD1 (6 bases). The CDR3 loop spans 17 amino acids. Trimming left V 2 bases short and J 7 bases short, with 21 bases between. This CDR3 is CASSLSFGTPNGQPQHF. CDR3 DNA: TGTGCCAGCAGTTTAAGTTTCGGGACACCGAATGGACAGCCCCAGCATTTT.

This clonotype has at least ten counts. The V and J genes are TRBV20-1 and TRBJ1-6; 8 bases line up with TRBD1. V was pared by 2 bases and J by 4 bases, with 4 bases of the junction left unmatched. From germline, CDR1 is DFQATT and CDR2 SNEGSKA (reference sequence). The CDR3 has 15 amino acids. The CDR3 DNA is TGCAGTGCTAGACACAGGGGGGAGTATAATTCACCCCTCCACTTT. This codes for CSARHRGEYNSPLHF.

The V and J genes are TRBV6-1 and TRBJ1-4; unclear D gene. This CDR3 is 15 amino acids long. With 6 bases removed from V and 0 bases from J, the gap between germline ends came to 11 bases. Germline-derived CDR1 and CDR2 are MNHNS and SASEGT. CDR3 residues: CASSAGGATNEKLFF. The DNA for the CDR3 is TGTGCCAGCAGCGCAGGCGGAGCAACTAATGAAAAACTGTTTTTT.

The chain uses TRBV29-1 and TRBJ1-2; D unresolved. CDR3 length equals 10 residues. The germline V and J ends were trimmed by 2 bases and 5 bases, with 3 bases remaining between them. Germline V gene data show CDR1 as SQVTM and CDR2 as ANQGSEA. For the CDR3, the DNA is TGCAGCGTTGAACTGTATGGCTACACCTTC. It is translated as CSVELYGYTF. Together with reference TRBV29-1 and TRBJ1-2, the CDR3 gives the full variable domain: SAVISQKPSRDICQRGTSLTIQCQVDSQVTMMFWYRQQPGQSLTLIATANQGSEATYESGFVIDKFPISRPNLTFSTLTVSNMSPEDSSIYLCSVELYGYTFGSGTRLTVV.

This clonotype has a handful of counts. This chain connects TRBV27 to TRBJ2-7; D is perhaps TRBD1 or TRBD2 (6 bases each). Trimming pared 6 bases from V and 3 bases from J, leaving 9 bases between. The CDR3 has 12 amino acids. Germline V CDR1 and CDR2: MNHEY, SMNVEV (reference sequence). CDR3 bases: TGTGCCAGCAGAGGGGGGATCTACGAGCAGTACTTC. Translation: CASRGGIYEQYF.

This clonotype appeared many times. The CDR3 sequence is CSAVDRVGRQPQHF. In nucleotides, the CDR3 is TGCAGTGCAGTCGACAGGGTGGGGCGTCAGCCCCAGCATTTT. The genes are TRBV20-1 and TRBJ1-5; 7 nucleotides agree with TRBD1. The CDR3 is made up of 14 amino acids. The V gene's germline CDR1 is DFQATT and CDR2 SNEGSKA (reference sequence). V was clipped by 6 bases and J by 6 bases; unmatched bases: 11.

The chain combines TRBV11-2 with TRBJ2-5, with TRBD1 as a possible D gene (5 bases). Per germline, CDR1 SGHAT and CDR2 FQNNGV. The CDR3 covers 16 residues. V was clipped by 5 bases and J by 4 bases, with 20 bases between them. CDR3 amino acids: CASSHPNRQGVETQYF. In DNA form, the CDR3 reads TGTGCCAGCAGCCATCCCAACCGGCAGGGCGTAGAGACCCAGTACTTC.

The table lists this clonotype with many counts. The chain has TRBV29-1 and TRBJ2-3, with D maybe TRBD2 (6 bases). The CDR3 has 10 amino acids. The germline gives CDR1 SQVTM, CDR2 ANQGSEA. Trimming pared 7 bases from V and 4 bases from J, leaving 6 bases between. The CDR3 region has the DNA TGCAGCGCGGGAGCAGATACGCAGTATTTT. It codes for CSAGADTQYF.

This sequence joins TRBV27 and TRBJ2-1; D is unclear. The length of the CDR3 is 18 residues. Looked up from germline, CDR1 is MNHEY and CDR2 is SMNVEV (reference sequence). Trimming left V 3 bases short and J 5 bases short, with 23 bases between. CDR3 protein: CASSFRPAAGRRDNEQFF. The CDR3 nucleotides read TGTGCCAGCAGTTTTCGCCCCGCGGCAGGAAGAAGGGACAATGAGCAGTTCTTC.

This clonotype was picked up many times. This chain joins TRBV12-3 or TRBV12-4 and TRBJ2-5; 8 bases line up with TRBD1. This CDR3 contains 13 residues. J was trimmed by 4 bases and V by 8 bases; bases with no gene match: 6. The CDR3 sequence: CASAGGDGETQYF. DNA of the CDR3: TGTGCCAGCGCAGGGGGCGACGGAGAGACCCAGTACTTC.

The chain couples TRBV10-3 to TRBJ2-2, with TRBD2 as a possible D gene (5 bases). Trimming shortened V by 2 bases and J by 4 bases, and 17 bases separated the two germline ends. Germline values: CDR1 ENHRY, CDR2 SYGVKD. CDR3 size: 17 residues. The CDR3 DNA follows: TGTGCCATCAGTGAGCGTTTTGTGGGAGTTGGCACCGGGGAGCTGTTTTTT. Its translation: CAISERFVGVGTGELFF.

In its sample, this clonotype was seen many times. The gene calls are TRBV7-9 and TRBJ1-1; TRBD1 might be the D (5 bases). In germline, CDR1 is SEHNR, CDR2 FQNEAQ (reference sequence). CDR3 size: 13 residues. V dropped 0 bases and J dropped 6 bases, with 8 bases sitting between them. The DNA for the CDR3 is TGTGCCAGCAGCTTAGCGCAGGGTGCTGAAGCTTTCTTT. Its protein is CASSLAQGAEAFF. The full variable domain, completed using reference TRBV7-9 and TRBJ1-1, is DTGVSQNPRHKITKRGQNVTFRCDPISEHNRLYWYRQTLGQGPEFLTYFQNEAQLEKSRLLSDRFSAERPKGSFSTLEIQRTEQGDSAMYLCASSLAQGAEAFFGQGTRLTVV.

At least ten counts were recorded for this clonotype. The chain carries TRBV7-3 and TRBJ2-1; the D call may be TRBD1 or TRBD2 (6 bases each). V gave up 5 bases and J gave up 10 bases, with 24 bases separating them. Germline CDR1 reads SGHTA; CDR2 reads FQGTGA. This CDR3 contains 16 residues. CDR3 region: CASSEHSGFIGGEQFF. The CDR3 DNA follows: TGTGCCAGCAGCGAGCACAGCGGGTTTATAGGGGGGGAGCAGTTCTTC.

The genes are TRBV12-5 and TRBJ2-2; possibly TRBD2 for D (5 bases). V was trimmed by 6 bases and J by 2 bases, leaving 16 bases between them. There are 16 residues in the CDR3. The V gene's germline CDR1 is LGHNT and CDR2 FRNRAP. The CDR3 here is CASGSWETANTGELFF. The CDR3 DNA is TGTGCTAGTGGCAGTTGGGAGACGGCTAACACCGGGGAGCTGTTTTTT.

This clonotype was detected ten times or more. The chain uses TRBV12-3 or TRBV12-4 and TRBJ2-7, with 9 bases identical to TRBD1. V was clipped by 6 bases and J by 7 bases; unmatched bases: 10. The CDR3 totals 14 residues. CDR3: CASSTGTGSREQYF. As DNA, the CDR3 is TGTGCCAGCAGCACCGGGACAGGGTCGCGAGAGCAGTACTTC.

The chain employs TRBV5-1 and TRBJ2-3, with D possibly TRBD1 on 6 matching bases. The CDR3 sequence is 14 residues long. Germline loops: CDR1 SGHRS, CDR2 YFSETQ. V lost 6 bases and J lost 6, with 17 bases in between. CDR3 sequence: CASTKGVGVDTQYF. CDR3 nucleotides: TGCGCCAGCACTAAGGGGGTCGGAGTGGATACGCAGTATTTT. Filled out from reference TRBV5-1 and TRBJ2-3, the complete variable domain reads KAGVTQTPRYLIKTRGQQVTLSCSPISGHRSVSWYQQTPGQGLQFLFEYFSETQRNKGNFPGRFSGRQFSNSRSEMNVSTLELGDSALYLCASTKGVGVDTQYFGPGTRLTVL.

There are a few counts of this clonotype. V gene TRBV9 combines with J gene TRBJ2-7; no firm D call. The CDR3 loop spans 15 amino acids. The V end was cut by 0 bases, the J end by 0 bases, with 10 bases between. The germline V gene has CDR1 SGDLS and CDR2 YYNGEE. The CDR3 is CASSVAAVNSYEQYV. CDR3 coding DNA: TGTGCCAGCAGCGTAGCGGCGGTGAACTCCTACGAGCAGTACGTC.